These 28 T cell receptor beta chains originate from one sample sequenced in a study of blood T cells in healthy people across ages. A second roughly 7 to 11 cycle PCR used barcoded and J-beta primers. TCRdb reprocessed the 5' RACE reads with MiXCR, giving one entry per CDR3 protein. Of 550,000 to 750,000 distinct CDR3 sequences detected, 21% appear once; the ten largest clones hold 3% to 4.5%. Sequencing was performed on blood. These receptors came from a man in his sixties or seventies in good health.

There are a few counts of this clonotype. This chain joins TRBV12-3 or TRBV12-4 and TRBJ2-5; D unclear. The CDR3 runs 12 residues. The ends were cut back, 7 bases at V and 4 bases at J, with 10 bases in the middle. DNA for the CDR3: TGTGCCAGCATCAGGTGGGGAGAGACCCAGTACTTC. Encoded protein: CASIRWGETQYF.

This clonotype came up a few times. The chain recombines TRBV7-9 with TRBJ2-1; maybe TRBD1 (5 bases). Germline V gives CDR1 SEHNR, CDR2 FQNEAQ (reference sequence). This CDR3 has 16 residues. Trimming cost V 3 bases and J 0 bases, with 12 bases left between them. CDR3 nucleotide sequence: TGTGCCAGCAGCTTGGGGCAGGGAAGCTCCTACAATGAGCAGTTCTTC. The encoded protein is CASSLGQGSSYNEQFF.

A few counts support this clonotype. The CDR3 end shows no conserved phenylalanine or tryptophan, and so a read error is likely. This chain uses TRBV20-1 with TRBJ2-3; D tentatively reads TRBD1 or TRBD2 (5 bases each). CDR3 length: 13 residues. Germline CDR1 is DFQATT and CDR2 is SNEGSKA (reference sequence). The V end was cut by 7 bases, the J end by 2 bases, with 13 bases between. CDR3 protein: CSVWDQNTDTQYS. CDR3 in DNA: TGCAGTGTTTGGGACCAGAACACAGATACGCAGTATTCT.

The chain is built from TRBV19 and TRBJ2-5; D is tentatively TRBD1 or TRBD2 (5 bases each). Between the trimmed V and J ends, which lost 5 bases and 5 bases, there was a span of 12 bases. The length of the CDR3 is 13 residues. Germline V gives CDR1 LNHDA, CDR2 SQIVND (reference sequence). CDR3 region: CASSLQGVETQYF. CDR3 in DNA: TGTGCCAGTAGTCTCCAGGGAGTTGAGACCCAGTACTTC. The whole variable domain, filled in from reference TRBV19 and TRBJ2-5, reads DGGITQSPKYLFRKEGQNVTLSCEQNLNHDAMYWYRQDPGQGLRLIYYSQIVNDFQKGDIAEGYSVSREKKESFPLTVTSAQKNPTAFYLCASSLQGVETQYFGPGTRLLVL.

In its sample, this clonotype was seen many times. V gene TRBV28 combines with J gene TRBJ2-7, with a tentative D call TRBD1 (5 bases). CDR1 and CDR2 from the germline V gene are MDHEN and SYDVKM. CDR3 length: 14 residues. The ends were cut back, 2 bases at V and 4 bases at J, with 12 bases in the middle. CDR3 nucleotides: TGTGCCAGCAGTTTAAAGGGGATCAGGTACGAGCAGTACTTC. Its translation: CASSLKGIRYEQYF.

This clonotype was picked up many times. The gene calls are TRBV29-1 and TRBJ2-7; D tentatively fits TRBD1 or TRBD2 (6 bases each). This CDR3 has 16 residues. The V gene's germline CDR1 is SQVTM and CDR2 ANQGSEA. The V end lost 4 bases, the J end lost 0 bases, and 19 bases lay between the germline ends. CDR3 coding DNA: TGCAGCGTTGGGGATGTGGGGGGCTTTACCTCCTACGAGCAGTACTTC. Its protein product is CSVGDVGGFTSYEQYF.

This chain connects TRBV30 to TRBJ1-4, with D possibly TRBD1 on 5 matching bases. Trimming stripped 3 bases from V and 0 bases from J, with 11 bases between. The CDR3 runs 15 residues. Germline CDR1 reads GTSNPN; CDR2 reads SVGIG (reference sequence). The CDR3 sequence is CAWRSGTATNEKLFF. DNA for the CDR3: TGTGCCTGGAGAAGCGGGACGGCAACTAATGAAAAACTGTTTTTT.

The table lists this clonotype with a few counts. This chain joins TRBV3-1 and TRBJ1-3; perhaps TRBD1 as D (6 bases). CDR3 length: 14 residues. Germline lookup yields CDR1 LGHDT and CDR2 YNNKEL (reference sequence). V lost 4 bases and J lost 1, with 8 bases in between. In DNA, the CDR3 is TGTGCCAGCAGCCCAGGGGCTTCTGGAAACACCATATATTTT. This codes for CASSPGASGNTIYF.

This CDR3 reads CSARDIRANTDTQYF. The DNA for the CDR3 is TGCAGTGCTAGAGATATACGAGCGAACACAGATACGCAGTATTTT. This chain joins TRBV20-1 and TRBJ2-3; D unresolved. The ends were cut back, 0 bases at V and 2 bases at J, with 12 bases in the middle. CDR1 and CDR2 from the germline V gene are DFQATT and SNEGSKA (reference sequence). The CDR3 runs 15 residues.

This clonotype has more than one count but fewer than ten. This rearrangement joins TRBV28 to TRBJ2-5; 13 bases map to TRBD2. The closer fit of TRBJ2-1 to the DNA end suggests the J call may be wrong. This CDR3 has 15 amino acids. Germline V CDR1 and CDR2: MDHEN, SYDVKM. CDR3 bases: TGTGCCAGCAGTTCAGGACTAGCGGGAGTCCATGAGCAGTTCTTC. It translates to CASSSGLAGVHEQFF.

This clonotype has more than one count but fewer than ten. The chain recombines TRBV11-2 with TRBJ2-7; 10 bases are a match to TRBD1. The CDR3 runs to 15 residues. The germline CDR1 and CDR2 sequences are SGHAT and FQNNGV. The V gene end was trimmed by 5 bases and the J gene end by 3 bases; junction bases not matched to a gene: 7. In DNA form, the CDR3 reads TGTGCCAGCAGCCTCCGGGGGACAGGGGACTACGAGCAGTACTTC. Translated: CASSLRGTGDYEQYF.

This clonotype has just one count. CDR3 protein: CASSPRSTNYGYTF. The CDR3 coding sequence is TGTGCCAGCAGCCCCAGGTCAACCAACTATGGCTACACCTTC. The rearrangement links TRBV9 to TRBJ1-2; no reliable D call. The ends were cut back, 4 bases at V and 2 bases at J, with 12 bases in the middle. Germline V gene data show CDR1 as SGDLS and CDR2 as YYNGEE. This CDR3 is 14 amino acids long.

In this sample, this clonotype turned up a few times. This chain connects TRBV20-1 to TRBJ2-1; TRBD1 aligns across 10 bases. The V gene's germline CDR1 is DFQATT and CDR2 SNEGSKA (reference sequence). This CDR3 is built from 15 residues. Trimming removed 6 bases from V and 5 bases from J; junction bases left unmatched: 10. The CDR3 region has the DNA TGCAGTGCCGCAAAACGGGACAGGGGTGACAATGAGCAGTTCTTC. Residues: CSAAKRDRGDNEQFF.

This clonotype turned up a few times. The chain employs TRBV6-5 and TRBJ2-5, with 10 bases matching TRBD2. The J call may be incorrect, as the DNA end agrees better with TRBJ2-1. Germline-derived CDR1 and CDR2 are MNHEY and SVGAGI. The CDR3 sequence is 15 residues long. CDR3 in DNA: TGTGCCAGCAAAAAGCGGGAGGGCCCCCACAATGAGCAGTTCTTC. Amino acids: CASKKREGPHNEQFF.

This clonotype came up once. The V and J genes are TRBV6-2 or TRBV6-3 and TRBJ2-1; the D gene is possibly TRBD2 (7 bases). CDR1 is MNHEY and CDR2 is SVGEGT in the germline V gene. CDR3 length: 16 amino acids. Trimming took 1 base from V and 7 from J, leaving 17 bases between them. As DNA, the CDR3 is TGTGCCAGCAGTTACTTCGGGGGGCCACAGTCTAATGAGCAGTTCTTC. Translation gives CASSYFGGPQSNEQFF.

This clonotype was seen a handful of times. V usage is TRBV20-1 and J usage is TRBJ2-5, with 15 bases identical to TRBD2. This CDR3 has 16 amino acids. CDR1 is DFQATT and CDR2 is SNEGSKA in the germline V gene (reference sequence). The junction had 11 bases not matched to a gene; V was cut back by 3 bases and J by 9 bases. This CDR3 is CSASTLGTSGRLAQYF. In DNA, the CDR3 is TGCAGTGCTAGTACCCTGGGGACTAGCGGGAGGCTGGCCCAGTACTTC.

The V call is TRBV28, the J call TRBJ2-4; D is undetermined. V was clipped by 4 bases and J by 3 bases, with 10 bases between them. The CDR3 is made up of 14 amino acids. Germline loops: CDR1 MDHEN, CDR2 SYDVKM. The CDR3, as DNA: TGTGCCAGCAGTTCCGGGTTGGGCAAAAACATTCAGTACTTC. Translated, it gives CASSSGLGKNIQYF.

In this sample, this clonotype turned up a few times. The chain joins TRBV20-1 to TRBJ2-5; 9 positions match TRBD2. The CDR3 length is 15 residues. The germline gives CDR1 DFQATT, CDR2 SNEGSKA (reference sequence). With V trimmed by 0 bases and J by 9 bases, 11 bases remained unmatched. CDR3 sequence: CSARDEHPGLASQYF. The CDR3 DNA sequence: TGCAGTGCTAGAGACGAACACCCGGGACTAGCCTCCCAGTACTTC.

This clonotype was seen a few times. The chain joins TRBV4-1 to TRBJ2-2; a weak D match, TRBD2 (5 bases). Trimming took 0 bases from V and 1 from J, leaving 12 bases between them. Germline assignment: CDR1 MGHRA and CDR2 YSYEKL. The CDR3 sequence is 17 residues long. The CDR3 protein is CASSQDPLGWNTGELFF. As DNA, the CDR3 is TGCGCCAGCAGCCAAGATCCACTAGGCTGGAACACCGGGGAGCTGTTTTTT.

Only a few counts were recorded for this clonotype. The V gene is TRBV14, the J gene TRBJ2-3; D gene uncertain. The CDR3 consists of 13 residues. Trimming removed 5 bases from V and 5 bases from J, with 11 bases in between. Germline V lookup: CDR1 SGHDN, CDR2 FVKESK. Here the CDR3 DNA reads TGTGCCAGCAGCATTCGACCGATAGATACGCAGTATTTT. This codes for CASSIRPIDTQYF.

The rearrangement links TRBV7-9 to TRBJ2-7, with 7 bases that match TRBD1. V shed 3 bases and J 4 bases; nucleotides not matched to a gene: 3. Germline CDR1 reads SEHNR; CDR2 reads FQNEAQ (reference sequence). This CDR3 region has 13 residues. DNA for the CDR3: TGTGCCAGCAGCTTTCCGGACAGGTACGAGCAGTACTTC. It translates to CASSFPDRYEQYF.

The rearrangement joins TRBV30 to TRBJ2-7; D may match TRBD1 or TRBD2 (7 bases each). This CDR3 has 13 amino acids. Germline CDR1 and CDR2: GTSNPN and SVGIG (reference sequence). Trimming left V 5 bases short and J 4 bases short, with 15 bases between. The CDR3 DNA follows: TGTGCCTGGCATCGACAGGGACTATACGAGCAGTACTTC. Protein product: CAWHRQGLYEQYF.

This clonotype was recorded a few times. V usage is TRBV6-1 and J usage is TRBJ1-6, with D possibly TRBD1 on 5 matching bases. V was trimmed by 6 bases and J by 5 bases, leaving 20 bases between them. This CDR3 has 17 residues. Germline V gene lookup returns CDR1 MNHNS and CDR2 SASEGT. CDR3 protein: CASSDTTSRGNNSPLHF. The CDR3 region has the DNA TGTGCCAGCAGCGACACCACGTCTAGGGGCAATAATTCACCCCTCCACTTT.

In this sample, this clonotype turned up a few times. The chain uses TRBV6-5 and TRBJ2-7; tentative D call: TRBD1 (5 bases). The germline V and J ends were trimmed by 3 bases and 4 bases, with 16 bases remaining between them. Germline V CDR1 and CDR2: MNHEY, SVGAGI. The CDR3 loop spans 15 amino acids. The CDR3 loop reads CASSYGSQGRYEQYF. Here the CDR3 DNA reads TGTGCCAGCAGTTATGGTAGTCAGGGTCGTTACGAGCAGTACTTC.

This clonotype is a singleton in its sample. This chain connects TRBV20-1 to TRBJ2-3, with 12 bases matching TRBD2. Germline V gene sequence: CDR1 DFQATT, CDR2 SNEGSKA (reference sequence). This CDR3 has 16 amino acids. After removal of 2 bases from V and 2 bases from J, the junction contained 5 bases not matched to a gene. CDR3 in amino acids: CSARPWTSGNTDTQYF. The DNA for the CDR3 is TGCAGTGCTAGACCCTGGACTAGCGGGAACACAGATACGCAGTATTTT.

This clonotype was seen at least ten times. The V gene is TRBV7-3, the J gene TRBJ2-3; no clear D. With 3 bases removed from V and 1 base from J, the gap between germline ends came to 5 bases. The CDR3 spans 13 residues. Looked up from germline, CDR1 is SGHTA and CDR2 is FQGTGA. The CDR3 loop is CASSFDGTDTQYF. In DNA, the CDR3 is TGTGCCAGCAGCTTCGACGGCACAGATACGCAGTATTTT.

This clonotype has ten or more counts. The chain joins TRBV12-3 or TRBV12-4 to TRBJ1-2, with no clear D. The CDR3 loop spans 15 amino acids. Trimming removed 6 bases from V and 10 bases from J, with 24 bases in between. This CDR3 is CASRGTAEDIRDYTF. Written as DNA, the CDR3 is TGTGCCAGCAGAGGAACGGCAGAAGACATTAGGGACTACACCTTC.

The chain uses TRBV9 and TRBJ2-5; D perhaps matches TRBD2 (5 bases). V was clipped by 0 bases and J by 0 bases, with 9 bases between them. Germline CDR1 reads SGDLS; CDR2 reads YYNGEE. The length of the CDR3 is 15 residues. CDR3 in amino acids: CASSVGGLDQETQYF. DNA of the CDR3: TGTGCCAGCAGCGTAGGCGGGTTAGACCAAGAGACCCAGTACTTC.